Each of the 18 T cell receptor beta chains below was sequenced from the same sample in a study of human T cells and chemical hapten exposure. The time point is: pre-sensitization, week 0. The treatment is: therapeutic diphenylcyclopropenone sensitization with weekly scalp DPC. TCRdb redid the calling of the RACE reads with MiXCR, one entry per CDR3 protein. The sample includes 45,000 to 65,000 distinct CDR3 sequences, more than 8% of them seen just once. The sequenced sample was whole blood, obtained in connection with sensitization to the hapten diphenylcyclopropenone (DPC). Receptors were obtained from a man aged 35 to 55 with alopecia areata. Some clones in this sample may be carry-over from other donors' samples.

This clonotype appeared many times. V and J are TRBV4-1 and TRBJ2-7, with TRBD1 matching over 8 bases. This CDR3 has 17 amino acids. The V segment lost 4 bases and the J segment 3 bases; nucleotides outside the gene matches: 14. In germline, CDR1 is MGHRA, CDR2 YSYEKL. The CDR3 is CASSRDRSPLDVYEQYF. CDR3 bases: TGCGCCAGCAGCCGGGACAGGAGCCCCCTTGACGTCTACGAGCAGTACTTC.

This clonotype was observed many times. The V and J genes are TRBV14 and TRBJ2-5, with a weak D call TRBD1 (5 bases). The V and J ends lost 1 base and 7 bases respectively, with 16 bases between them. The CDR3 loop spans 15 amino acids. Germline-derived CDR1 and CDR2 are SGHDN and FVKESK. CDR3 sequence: CASSQGATGWRTQYF. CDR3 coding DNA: TGTGCCAGCAGCCAAGGAGCTACAGGTTGGCGGACCCAGTACTTC.

As DNA, the CDR3 is TGTGCCAGCAGCGTAGACCCCGGGACAGGGGGACCCTACGAGCAGTACTTC. This encodes CASSVDPGTGGPYEQYF. This chain uses TRBV9 with TRBJ2-7, with 11 positions matching TRBD1. The CDR3 extends over 17 amino acids. Trimming took 0 bases from V and 2 from J; bases not matched to a gene: 7. CDR1 and CDR2 (germline): SGDLS, YYNGEE.

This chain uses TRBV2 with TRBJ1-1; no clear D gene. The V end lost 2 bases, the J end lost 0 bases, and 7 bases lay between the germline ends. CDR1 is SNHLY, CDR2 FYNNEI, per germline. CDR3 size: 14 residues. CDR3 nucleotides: TGTGCCAGCAGTGAACTGGTCGTGAACACTGAAGCTTTCTTT. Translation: CASSELVVNTEAFF.

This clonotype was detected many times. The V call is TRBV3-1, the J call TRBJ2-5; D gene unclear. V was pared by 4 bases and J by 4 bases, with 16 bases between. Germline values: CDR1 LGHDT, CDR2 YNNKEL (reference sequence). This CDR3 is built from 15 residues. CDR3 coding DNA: TGTGCCAGCAGCCCATGGACCAGAGATGGAGAGACCCAGTACTTC. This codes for CASSPWTRDGETQYF.

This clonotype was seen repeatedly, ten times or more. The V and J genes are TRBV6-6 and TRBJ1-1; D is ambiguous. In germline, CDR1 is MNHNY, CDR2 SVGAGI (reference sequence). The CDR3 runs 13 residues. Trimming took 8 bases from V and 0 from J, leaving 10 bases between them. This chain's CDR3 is CASHPTMNTEAFF. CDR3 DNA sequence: TGTGCCAGCCACCCTACAATGAACACTGAAGCTTTCTTT.

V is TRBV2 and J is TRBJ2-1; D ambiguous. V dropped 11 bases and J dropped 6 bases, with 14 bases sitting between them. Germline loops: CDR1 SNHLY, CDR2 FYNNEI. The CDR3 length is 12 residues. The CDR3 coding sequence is TGTGCCCTGAAGTTGGTGGGCAATGAGCAGTTCTTC. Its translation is CALKLVGNEQFF. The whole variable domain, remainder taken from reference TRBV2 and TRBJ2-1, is EPEVTQTPSHQVTQMGQEVILRCVPISNHLYFYWYRQILGQKVEFLVSFYNNEISEKSEIFDDQFSVERPDGSNFTLKIRSTKLEDSAMYFCALKLVGNEQFFGPGTRLTVL.

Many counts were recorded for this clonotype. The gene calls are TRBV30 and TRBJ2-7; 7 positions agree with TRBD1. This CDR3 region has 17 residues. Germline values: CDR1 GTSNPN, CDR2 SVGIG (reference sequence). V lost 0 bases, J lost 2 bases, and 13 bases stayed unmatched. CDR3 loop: CAWSVYTGTASPYEQYF. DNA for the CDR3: TGTGCCTGGAGTGTTTACACCGGGACAGCCAGTCCCTACGAGCAGTACTTC.

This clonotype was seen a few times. The CDR3 region is CASTRSNQPQHF. The CDR3 bases are TGTGCCAGTACCCGAAGCAATCAGCCCCAGCATTTT. The chain employs TRBV19 and TRBJ1-5; D call uncertain. V lost 7 bases and J lost 1, with 5 bases in between. The CDR3 contains 12 residues. Germline CDR1 reads LNHDA; CDR2 reads SQIVND (reference sequence). Full variable domain (rest looked up from reference TRBV19 and TRBJ1-5): DGGITQSPKYLFRKEGQNVTLSCEQNLNHDAMYWYRQDPGQGLRLIYYSQIVNDFQKGDIAEGYSVSREKKESFPLTVTSAQKNPTAFYLCASTRSNQPQHFGDGTRLSIL.

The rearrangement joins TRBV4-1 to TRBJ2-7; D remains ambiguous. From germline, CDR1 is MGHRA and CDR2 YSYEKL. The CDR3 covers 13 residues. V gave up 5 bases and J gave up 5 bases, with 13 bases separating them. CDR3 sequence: CASSGDRWDEQYF. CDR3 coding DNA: TGCGCCAGCAGCGGAGACCGGTGGGACGAGCAGTACTTC.

CDR3 sequence (DNA): TGTGCCAGCAGTTTTGGGGGACAGATAATCCAAGAGACCCAGTACTTC. Translating gives CASSFGGQIIQETQYF. The J gene is TRBJ2-5, the V gene TRBV12-3 or TRBV12-4, with 7 bases lining up with TRBD1. The V and J ends lost 3 bases and 1 base, in that order; junction bases with no gene match: 8. This CDR3 region has 16 residues.

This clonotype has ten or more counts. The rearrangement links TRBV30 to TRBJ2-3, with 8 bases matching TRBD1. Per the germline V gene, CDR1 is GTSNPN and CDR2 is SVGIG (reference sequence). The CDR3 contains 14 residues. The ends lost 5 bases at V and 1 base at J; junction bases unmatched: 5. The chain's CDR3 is CAWARGQGTDTQYF. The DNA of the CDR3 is TGTGCCTGGGCTCGGGGACAGGGCACAGATACGCAGTATTTT.

The CDR3 region has the DNA TGTGCCACCAGCAGAGAACTTACCGGGACAGTCAAAGAGCAGTTCTTC. This codes for CATSRELTGTVKEQFF. The genes are TRBV15 and TRBJ2-1; 7 nucleotides agree with TRBD1. This CDR3 spans 16 amino acids. The ends lost 0 bases at V and 10 bases at J; junction bases unmatched: 12. Germline assignment: CDR1 LNHNV and CDR2 YYDKDF (reference sequence).

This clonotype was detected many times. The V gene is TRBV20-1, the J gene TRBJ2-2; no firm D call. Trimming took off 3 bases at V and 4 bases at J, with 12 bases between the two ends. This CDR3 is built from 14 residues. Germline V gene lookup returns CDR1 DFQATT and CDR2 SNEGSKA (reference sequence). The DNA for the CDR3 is TGCAGTGCTAGGGCCCCCCCGGGCACCGGGGAGCTGTTTTTT. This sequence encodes CSARAPPGTGELFF.

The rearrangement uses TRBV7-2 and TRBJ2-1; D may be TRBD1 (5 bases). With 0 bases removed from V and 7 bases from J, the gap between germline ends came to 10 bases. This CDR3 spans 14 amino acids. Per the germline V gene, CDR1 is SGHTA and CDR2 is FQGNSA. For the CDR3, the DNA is TGTGCCAGCAGCTTAGCGCGCAGGGATAATGAGCAGTTCTTC. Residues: CASSLARRDNEQFF.

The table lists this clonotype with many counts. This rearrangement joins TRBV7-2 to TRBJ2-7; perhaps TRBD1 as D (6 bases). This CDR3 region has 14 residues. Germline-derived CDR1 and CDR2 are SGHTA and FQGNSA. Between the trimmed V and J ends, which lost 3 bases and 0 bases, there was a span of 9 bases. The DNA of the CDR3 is TGTGCCAGCAGCTTTTACAGGGACTCCTACGAGCAGTACTTC. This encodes CASSFYRDSYEQYF.

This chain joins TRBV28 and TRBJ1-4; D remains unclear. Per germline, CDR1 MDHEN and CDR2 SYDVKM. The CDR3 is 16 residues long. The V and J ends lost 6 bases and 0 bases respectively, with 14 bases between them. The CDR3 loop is CASRTGRTATNEKLFF. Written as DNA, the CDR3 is TGTGCCAGCAGAACTGGACGGACTGCAACTAATGAAAAACTGTTTTTT.

The CDR3 spells CASNRDRGSDEQFF. In DNA, the CDR3 is TGTGCCAGCAACCGGGACAGGGGGTCCGATGAGCAGTTCTTC. The chain carries TRBV6-2 or TRBV6-3 and TRBJ2-1, with 11 bases that match TRBD1. Germline CDR1 MNHEY, CDR2 SVGEGT. V shed 7 bases, J shed 8 bases, and the junction held 7 bases outside the gene matches. This CDR3 is built from 14 residues.